This T cell receptor beta chain originates from a study of T-cell reconstitution after alpha-beta-depleted transplantation in children. Many counts were recorded for this clonotype. Unique molecular identifiers were incorporated when the TCRbeta library was constructed. Via MiXCR, TCRdb re-called the PCR reads, giving one row per CDR3 protein. The sample carries 200,000 to 250,000 distinct CDR3 sequences, 8% to 10% recorded once. This CDR3 contains 17 residues. Trimming removed 0 bases from V and 1 base from J, with 16 bases in between. Germline V gives CDR1 DFQATT, CDR2 SNEGSKA (reference sequence). The source of this sequence is a human donor who donated a stem cell graft to a child with acute lymphoblastic leukemia. Specimen: PBMCs from the stem cell graft donor, collected from the stem cell graft. The chain employs TRBV20-1 and TRBJ2-4, with a tentative D call TRBD2 (6 bases). Here the CDR3 DNA reads TGCAGTGCTAGAGATGTCCGGGGGATTGACGCCAAAAACATTCAGTACTTC. It encodes CSARDVRGIDAKNIQYF.